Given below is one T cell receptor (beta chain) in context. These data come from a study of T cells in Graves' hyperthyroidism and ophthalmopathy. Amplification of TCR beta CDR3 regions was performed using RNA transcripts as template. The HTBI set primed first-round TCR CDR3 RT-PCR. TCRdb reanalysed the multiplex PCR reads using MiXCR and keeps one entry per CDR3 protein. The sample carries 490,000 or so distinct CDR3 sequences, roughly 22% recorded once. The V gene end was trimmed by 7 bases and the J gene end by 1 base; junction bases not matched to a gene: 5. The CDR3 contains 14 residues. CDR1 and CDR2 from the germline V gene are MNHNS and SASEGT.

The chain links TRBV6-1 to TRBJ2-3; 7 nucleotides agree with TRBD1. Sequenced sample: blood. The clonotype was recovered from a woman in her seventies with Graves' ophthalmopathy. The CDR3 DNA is TGTGCCAGCAAAACAGGGGTGGGCACAGATACGCAGTATTTT. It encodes CASKTGVGTDTQYF.